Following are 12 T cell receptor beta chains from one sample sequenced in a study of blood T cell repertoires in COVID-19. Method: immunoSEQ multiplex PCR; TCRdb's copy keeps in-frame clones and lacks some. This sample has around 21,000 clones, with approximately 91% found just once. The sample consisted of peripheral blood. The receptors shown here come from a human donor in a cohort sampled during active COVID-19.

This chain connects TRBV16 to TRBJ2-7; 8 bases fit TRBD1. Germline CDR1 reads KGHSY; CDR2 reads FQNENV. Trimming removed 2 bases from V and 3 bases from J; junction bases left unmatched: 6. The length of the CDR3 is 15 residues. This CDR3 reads CASSQGQGLGYEQYF. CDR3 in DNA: TGTGCCAGCAGCCAAGGACAGGGCTTAGGCTACGAGCAGTACTTC.

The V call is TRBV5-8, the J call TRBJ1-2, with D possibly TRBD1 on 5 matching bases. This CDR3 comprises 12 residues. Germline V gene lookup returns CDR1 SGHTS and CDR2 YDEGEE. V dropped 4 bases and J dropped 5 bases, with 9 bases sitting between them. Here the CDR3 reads CASSGGYYGYTF. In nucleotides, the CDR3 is TGTGCCAGCAGCGGGGGGTATTATGGCTACACCTTC.

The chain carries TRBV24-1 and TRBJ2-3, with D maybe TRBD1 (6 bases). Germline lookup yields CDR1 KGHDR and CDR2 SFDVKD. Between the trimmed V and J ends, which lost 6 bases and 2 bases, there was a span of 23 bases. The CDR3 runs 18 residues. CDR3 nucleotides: TGTGCCACCAGTAGGGGTGGTTACGCAGGGGCGCACACAGATACGCAGTATTTT. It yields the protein CATSRGGYAGAHTDTQYF.

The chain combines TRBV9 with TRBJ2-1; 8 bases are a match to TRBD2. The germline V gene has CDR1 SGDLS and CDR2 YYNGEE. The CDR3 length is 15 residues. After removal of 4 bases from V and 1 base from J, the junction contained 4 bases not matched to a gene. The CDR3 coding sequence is TGTGCCAGCAGCACCTCGGGGGGGTCCTACAATGAGCAGTTCTTC. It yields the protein CASSTSGGSYNEQFF.

Written as DNA, the CDR3 is TGTGCCAGCAGTTACTTAGCGGGGGGGGCAGATACGCAGTATTTT. Translation: CASSYLAGGADTQYF. This chain connects TRBV6-5 to TRBJ2-3; TRBD2 matches at 11 bases. The CDR3 sequence is 15 residues long. J lost 4 bases, V lost 1 base, and 1 base had no gene match. Germline V gene lookup returns CDR1 MNHEY and CDR2 SVGAGI.

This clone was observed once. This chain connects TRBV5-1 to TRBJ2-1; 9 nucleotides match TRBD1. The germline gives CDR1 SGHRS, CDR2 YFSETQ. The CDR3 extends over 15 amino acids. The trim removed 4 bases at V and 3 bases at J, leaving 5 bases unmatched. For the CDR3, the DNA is TGCGCCAGCAGCGTACAGGGGGCAGACTACAATGAGCAGTTCTTC. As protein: CASSVQGADYNEQFF.

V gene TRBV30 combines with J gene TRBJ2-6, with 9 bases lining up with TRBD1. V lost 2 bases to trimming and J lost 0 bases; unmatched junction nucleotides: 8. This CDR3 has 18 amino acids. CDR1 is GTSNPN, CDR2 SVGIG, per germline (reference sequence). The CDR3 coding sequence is TGTGCCTGGAGTACCCGACAGGGGGGGAGCTCTGGGGCCAACGTCCTGACTTTC. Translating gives CAWSTRQGGSSGANVLTF.

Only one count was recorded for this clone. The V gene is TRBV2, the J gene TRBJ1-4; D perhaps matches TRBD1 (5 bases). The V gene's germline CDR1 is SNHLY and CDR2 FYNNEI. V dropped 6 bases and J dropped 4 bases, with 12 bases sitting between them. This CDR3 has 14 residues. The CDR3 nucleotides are TGTGCCAGCAGGCAACAGGAAATTAATGAAAAACTGTTTTTT. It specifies CASRQQEINEKLFF.

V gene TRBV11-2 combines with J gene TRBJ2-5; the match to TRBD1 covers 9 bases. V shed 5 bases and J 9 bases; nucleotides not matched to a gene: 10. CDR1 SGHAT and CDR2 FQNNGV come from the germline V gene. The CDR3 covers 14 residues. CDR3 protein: CASSAPGTGLAQYF. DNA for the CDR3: TGTGCCAGCAGCGCCCCCGGGACAGGGTTGGCCCAGTACTTC. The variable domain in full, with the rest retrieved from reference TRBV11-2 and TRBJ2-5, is EAGVAQSPRYKIIEKRQSVAFWCNPISGHATLYWYQQILGQGPKLLIQFQNNGVVDDSQLPKDRFSAERLKGVDSTLKIQPAKLEDSAVYLCASSAPGTGLAQYFGPGTRLLVL.

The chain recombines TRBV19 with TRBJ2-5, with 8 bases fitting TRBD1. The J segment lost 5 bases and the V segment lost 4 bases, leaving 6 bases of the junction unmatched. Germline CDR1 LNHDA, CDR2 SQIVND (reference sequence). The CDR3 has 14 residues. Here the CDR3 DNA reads TGTGCCAGTAGTACTGACAGGGGTGAGGAGACCCAGTACTTC. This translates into CASSTDRGEETQYF.

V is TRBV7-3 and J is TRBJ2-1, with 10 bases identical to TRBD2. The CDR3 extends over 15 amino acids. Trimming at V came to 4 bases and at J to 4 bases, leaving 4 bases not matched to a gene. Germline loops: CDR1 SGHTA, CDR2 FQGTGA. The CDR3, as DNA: TGTGCCAGCAGCTCTAAGCGGGGGGGTTACAATGAGCAGTTCTTC. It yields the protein CASSSKRGGYNEQFF. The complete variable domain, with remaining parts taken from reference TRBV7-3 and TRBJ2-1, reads GAGVSQTPSNKVTEKGKYVELRCDPISGHTALYWYRQSLGQGPEFLIYFQGTGAADDSGLPNDRFFAVRPEGSVSTLKIQRTERGDSAVYLCASSSKRGGYNEQFFGPGTRLTVL.

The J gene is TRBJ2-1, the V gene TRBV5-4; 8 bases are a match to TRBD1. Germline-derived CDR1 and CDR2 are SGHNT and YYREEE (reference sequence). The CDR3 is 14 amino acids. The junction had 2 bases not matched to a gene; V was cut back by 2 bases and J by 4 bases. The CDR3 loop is CASSFTGGYNEQFF. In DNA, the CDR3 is TGTGCCAGCAGCTTCACAGGGGGTTACAATGAGCAGTTCTTC.